This entry concerns a single T cell receptor beta chain. The antigen is not known. These data are taken from a study of cytotoxic CD8 clonotypes in ibrutinib-treated CLL. Study summary: Among the samples, the mean was about 260,000 productive templates and 94,082 productive rearrangements. Study findings and constraints: Under therapy, public clonotypes either contracted or stayed stable, and they were uncommon. Patients showed higher baseline clonality than age-matched healthy donors, and it tracked circulating CD8+ T-cell counts.

Assay used: immunoSEQ multiplex PCR; TCRdb lists only in-frame clones, some missing. The sample has about 34,000 clones, 69% seen once; the top ten hold 28%. This TCR was recovered from a human donor with chronic lymphocytic leukemia. Sequencing used PBMCs, obtained before ibrutinib treatment.

This chain's CDR3 is CASSYSGQGNTGELFF. CDR3 nucleotides: TGTGCCAGCAGTTACTCGGGACAGGGGAACACCGGGGAGCTGTTTTTT. The chain recombines TRBV6-6 with TRBJ2-2; 9 positions agree with TRBD1. V lost 0 bases and J lost 1; bases outside the gene matches: 0. The CDR3 has 16 amino acids. Germline CDR1 and CDR2: MNHNY and SVGAGI (reference sequence).